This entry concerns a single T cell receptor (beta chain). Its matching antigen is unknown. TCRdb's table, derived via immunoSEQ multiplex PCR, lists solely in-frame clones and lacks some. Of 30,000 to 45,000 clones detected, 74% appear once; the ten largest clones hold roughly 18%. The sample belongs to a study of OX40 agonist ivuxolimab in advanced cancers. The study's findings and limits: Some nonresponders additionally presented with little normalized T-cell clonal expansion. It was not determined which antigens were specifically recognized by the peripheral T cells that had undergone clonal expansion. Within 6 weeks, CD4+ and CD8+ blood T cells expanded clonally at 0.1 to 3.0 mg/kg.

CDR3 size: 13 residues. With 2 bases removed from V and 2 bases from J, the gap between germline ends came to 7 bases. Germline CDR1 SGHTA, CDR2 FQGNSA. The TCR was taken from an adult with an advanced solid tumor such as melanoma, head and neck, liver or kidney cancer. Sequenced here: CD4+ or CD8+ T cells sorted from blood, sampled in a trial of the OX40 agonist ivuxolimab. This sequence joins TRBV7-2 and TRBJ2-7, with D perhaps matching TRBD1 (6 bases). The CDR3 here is CASSLTGTYEQYF. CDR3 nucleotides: TGTGCCAGCAGCTTAACAGGGACCTACGAGCAGTACTTC.